This T cell receptor (beta chain) was recorded in a study of cytomegalovirus exposure and HLA in healthy donors. Whole-study findings and limits: Several V segments, TRBV6-2 and TRBV6-3 among them, could not be told apart and were dropped. In a later analysis, a genetic analysis reported fewer productive-TCR N-insertions in an Asian-associated ancestry cluster than the cohort average.

The study ran its PCR with 60 Vbeta and 13 Jbeta primers. The data were produced by immunoSEQ multiplex PCR, yet TCRdb's version contains in-frame clones alone and is incomplete. The profile shows some 170,000 clones, 70% to 85% of them singletons. The V end lost 2 bases, the J end lost 0 bases, and 10 bases lay between the germline ends. CDR3 length: 15 amino acids. CDR1 and CDR2 from the germline V gene are SGHAT and FQNNGV. With respect to this clone: Its antigen remains unidentified.

The chain has TRBV11-2 and TRBJ1-1; unclear D gene. Specimen: PBMCs. This TCR came from a woman aged 25 to 45 in good health and CMV-seronegative. Here the CDR3 reads CASSLYEGMNTEAFF. CDR3 DNA sequence: TGTGCCAGCAGCTTATACGAGGGTATGAACACTGAAGCTTTCTTT.